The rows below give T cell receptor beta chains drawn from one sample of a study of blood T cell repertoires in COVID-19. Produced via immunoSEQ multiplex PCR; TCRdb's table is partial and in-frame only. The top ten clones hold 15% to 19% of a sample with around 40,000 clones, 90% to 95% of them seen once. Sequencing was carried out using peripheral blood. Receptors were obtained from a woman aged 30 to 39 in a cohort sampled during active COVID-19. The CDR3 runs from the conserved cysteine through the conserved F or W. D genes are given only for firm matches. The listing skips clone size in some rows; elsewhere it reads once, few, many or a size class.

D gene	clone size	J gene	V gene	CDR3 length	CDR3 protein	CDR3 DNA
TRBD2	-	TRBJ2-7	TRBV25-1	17	CASSAQLGLAGTYEQYF	TGTGCCAGCAGTGCACAACTCGGACTAGCGGGGACCTACGAGCAGTACTTC
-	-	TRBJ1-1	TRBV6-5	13	CASSFDWNTEAFF	TGTGCCAGCAGCTTTGACTGGAACACTGAAGCTTTCTTT
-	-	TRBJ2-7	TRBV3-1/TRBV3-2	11	CASQGLHEQYF	TGTGCCAGCCAGGGCCTACACGAGCAGTACTTC
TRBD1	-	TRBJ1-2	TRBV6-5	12	CASSRGQGGYTF	TGTGCCAGCAGCCGGGGACAGGGTGGCTACACCTTC
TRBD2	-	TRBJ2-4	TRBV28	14	CASSTRGAKNIQYF	TGTGCCAGCAGTACGCGGGGGGCCAAAAACATTCAGTACTTC
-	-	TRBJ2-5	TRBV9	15	CASSPHRERKETQYF	TGTGCCAGCAGCCCCCACCGGGAGAGGAAAGAGACCCAGTACTTC
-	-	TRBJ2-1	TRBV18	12	CASSRLYNEQFF	TGTGCCAGCTCACGTCTCTACAATGAGCAGTTCTTC
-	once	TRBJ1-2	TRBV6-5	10	CASSLNGYTF	TGTGCCAGCAGCCTTAATGGCTACACCTTC
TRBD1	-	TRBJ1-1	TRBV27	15	CASSFWTGRATEAFF	TGTGCCAGCAGTTTCTGGACAGGGAGGGCCACTGAAGCTTTCTTT
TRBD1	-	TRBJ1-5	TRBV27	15	CASSLSQGANQPQHF	TGTGCCAGCAGTTTATCCCAGGGGGCGAATCAGCCCCAGCATTTT
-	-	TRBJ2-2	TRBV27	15	CASSLSQGRTGELFF	TGTGCCAGCAGTTTAAGTCAGGGGCGCACCGGGGAGCTGTTTTTT
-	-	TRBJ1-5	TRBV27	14	CASSLEQGAGPQHF	TGTGCCAGCAGTTTGGAACAGGGCGCGGGGCCCCAGCATTTT
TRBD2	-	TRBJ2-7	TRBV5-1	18	CASSRVSSGRGSSYEQYF	TGCGCCAGCAGCAGGGTATCTAGCGGGAGGGGGTCCTCCTACGAGCAGTACTTC
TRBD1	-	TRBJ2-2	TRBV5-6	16	CASSLRTGINTGELFF	TGTGCCAGCAGCTTGAGGACAGGGATAAACACCGGGGAGCTGTTTTTT
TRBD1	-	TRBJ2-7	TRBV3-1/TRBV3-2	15	CASSRKQGQMKEQYF	TGTGCCAGCAGCCGGAAACAGGGGCAAATGAAAGAGCAGTACTTC
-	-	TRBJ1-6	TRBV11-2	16	CASSLWGGPDRLPLHF	TGTGCCAGCAGCCTATGGGGGGGACCGGATAGGTTACCCCTCCACTTT
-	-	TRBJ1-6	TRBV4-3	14	CASSQVARGSPLHF	TGCGCCAGCAGCCAAGTAGCCCGGGGGAGTCCCCTCCACTTT
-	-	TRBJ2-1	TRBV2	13	CASTKDRNNEQFF	TGTGCCAGCACCAAGGACAGAAACAATGAGCAGTTCTTC
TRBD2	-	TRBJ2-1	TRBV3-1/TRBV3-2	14	CASSLSGVYNEQFF	TGTGCCAGCAGCCTTAGCGGGGTCTACAATGAGCAGTTCTTC
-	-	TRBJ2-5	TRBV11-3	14	CASSRRLVEETQYF	TGTGCCAGCAGCAGACGACTAGTTGAAGAGACCCAGTACTTC
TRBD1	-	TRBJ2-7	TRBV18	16	CASSPMTGQGAREQYF	TGTGCCAGCTCACCAATGACGGGACAGGGGGCGAGGGAGCAGTACTTC
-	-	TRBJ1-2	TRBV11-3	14	CASSRPTAPYGYTF	TGTGCCAGCAGCCGCCCGACAGCGCCCTATGGCTACACCTTC
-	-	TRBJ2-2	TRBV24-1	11	CATTPAGELFF	TGTGCCACCACTCCAGCCGGGGAGCTGTTTTTT
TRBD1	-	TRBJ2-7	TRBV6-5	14	CASRSGQGFYEQYF	TGTGCCAGTCGATCGGGACAGGGCTTCTACGAGCAGTACTTC
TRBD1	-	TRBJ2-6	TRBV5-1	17	CASSRDRRPRGANVLTF	TGCGCCAGCAGTCGGGACAGGCGTCCCCGGGGGGCCAACGTCCTGACTTTC
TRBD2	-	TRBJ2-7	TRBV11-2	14	CASSPRLAYYEQYF	TGTGCCAGCAGCCCCCGACTAGCCTACTACGAGCAGTACTTC